This T cell receptor (beta chain) originates from a study of Tregs in tolerant kidney transplant recipients (dated by TCRdb to the late 2010s). Turning to the overall study: The study applied TCRbeta sequencing to find donor-specific regulatory T cells before combined kidney and bone marrow transplantation and then followed those same cells after transplant. TCRbeta repertoire sequencing was used in a few healthy controls to compare several ways of expanding Tregs specific for an allogeneic donor.

Genomic DNA was extracted from sorted cells with the QIAGEN DNeasy Blood and Tissue Kit for TCRbeta CDR3 sequencing. Through immunoSEQ, high-throughput TCRbeta CDR3 sequencing was done commercially, including PCR amplification with internal controls and bias correction. In the authors' own workflow: Unique productive TCRbeta sequences were defined by CDR3 nucleotide sequence where primers matched, otherwise by CDR3 amino acid sequence with Vbeta and Jbeta genes. To correct for sorting error, sequences found in more than one sorted population at a frequency ratio of 2:1 or less were discarded, and the remaining shared sequences were assigned to the population with the higher frequency. A sequence was defined as donor-reactive if the sequence was expanded at least 5-fold in CFSE-low cells compared with unstimulated cells and had a frequency of at least 0.01% in CFSE-low cells. Jensen-Shannon divergence, calculated on the top 100 TCRbeta sequences ranked by frequency, was used to quantify repertoire divergence. When a sample had multiple sequencing runs, each run was corrected for sorting error separately and the runs were then pooled. TCRdb took over this immuneACCESS table, retaining in-frame rearrangements with V and J assigned. Such tables are incomplete; in checked studies, under half of the missing clones stem from an unresolved V gene, and the remainder is unexplained. For V, J and clone size, that table is used; D and trimming come from the DNA. In all, the sample holds under 100,000 clones, and around 90% of those were seen once. Around 4.5% of the sample goes to the ten largest clones.

Note on this clone: Its antigen is currently not known. No qualities accompany the bases; no much larger clone lies one base away.

Relative to germline, V is missing 5 bases and J is missing 8 bases, with 8 bases of the junction outside any gene match. The CDR3 numbers 14 residues from cysteine through phenylalanine. Only the CDR3 DNA is retained, 42 bases long and in frame from the first base. Sequences MNHNY (CDR1) and SVGAGI (CDR2) are obtained from the germline V gene (reference sequence). What the research found in general, with its limitations: Because only a small number of patients were included, the study had limitations, and the results will need to be validated in larger populations as well as under other immunosuppression protocols. Expanding Tregs with activated donor B cells appeared to identify the most biologically relevant and donor-specific TCRbeta repertoire. Biological reproducibility was not examined directly, but technical replication error appeared to be minimal.

Thawed PBMCs were FACS-sorted into unstimulated Tregs (CD4+CD25+CD127-), CD4+ non-Tregs (CD4+CD25-), CD4 cells and CD8 cells. Blood from healthy controls was obtained either as purchased buffy coats or from healthy volunteers. Healthy control blood was processed to PBMCs with a Ficoll density gradient and then cryopreserved, whereas patient PBMCs were collected both before and after transplant. This TCR was recovered from a human donor in good health. The sample taken for sequencing was CD8+ T cells from blood. The V and J segments used are TRBV6-6 and TRBJ2-1; 8 nucleotides in the junction match TRBD1. The CDR3 sequence is CASSPRTGRDEQFF. Read as DNA, the sequence is TGTGCCAGCAGTCCGCGGACAGGGCGAGATGAGCAGTTCTTC.